This record concerns one TCR beta chain sequence. Its antigen is not identified. The libraries of TRB cDNA were constructed through 5' RACE using UMI labels. After re-calling the 5' RACE reads, TCRdb lists one entry per CDR3 protein, DNA absent. This listing includes approximately 120,000 distinct CDR3 sequences. This CDR3 comprises 15 residues. CDR1 SGHAT and CDR2 FQNNGV come from the germline V gene. These data come from a study of CXCR3-negative and CXCR3-positive naive CD8 T cells. Study conclusions and caveats: In CXCR3-positive naive cells, the TRB CDR3s were more hydrophobic than in CXCR3-negative naive cells.

The clonotype was recovered from a human donor in good health. Some clones in this sample may be carry-over from other donors' samples. Material: naive CXCR3+ CD8+ T cells from blood. Subset in this sample: CD45RO-CCR7+CD27+CD95- naive CD8+ T cells expressing CXCR3 (TNR3+). The V gene is TRBV11-2, the J gene TRBJ2-7; the TCRdb D gene call, TRBD1, has no DNA to confirm it. This chain's CDR3 is CASSFHRGTTYEQYF.